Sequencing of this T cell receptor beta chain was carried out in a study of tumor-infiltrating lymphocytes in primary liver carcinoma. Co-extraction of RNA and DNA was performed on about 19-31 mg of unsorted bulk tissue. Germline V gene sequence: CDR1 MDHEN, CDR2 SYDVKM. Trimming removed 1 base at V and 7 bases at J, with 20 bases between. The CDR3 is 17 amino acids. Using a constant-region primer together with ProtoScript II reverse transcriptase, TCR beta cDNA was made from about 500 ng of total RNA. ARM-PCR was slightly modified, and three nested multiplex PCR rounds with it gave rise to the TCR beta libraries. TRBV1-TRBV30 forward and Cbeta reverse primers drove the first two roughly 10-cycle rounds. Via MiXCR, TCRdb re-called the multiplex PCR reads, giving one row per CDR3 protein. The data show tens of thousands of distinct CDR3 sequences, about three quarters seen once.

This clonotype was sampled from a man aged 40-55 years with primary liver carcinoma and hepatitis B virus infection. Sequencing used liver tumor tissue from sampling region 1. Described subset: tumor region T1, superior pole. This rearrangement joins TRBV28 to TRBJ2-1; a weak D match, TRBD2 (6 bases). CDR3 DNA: TGTGCCAGCAGTTTATTCGGGGGAGCGGAAGGGCCAAATGAGCAGTTCTTC. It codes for CASSLFGGAEGPNEQFF.